The clone carrying this T cell receptor beta chain has a handful of counts. Its antigen is not known. The data stem from a study of T cells in Graves' hyperthyroidism and ophthalmopathy. Across the whole study: Blood from the periphery was taken at initial diagnosis, before any treatment.

Hyperthyroidism was newly diagnosed in patients aged 18 to 65 (duration under 2 months). Source material for PBMCs was more than 9.5 ml fresh peripheral blood. CDR1 is SGHDN, CDR2 FVKESK, per germline. V gave up 4 bases and J gave up 0 bases; unmatched junction bases: 9. The CDR3 spans 16 residues. Whole-study results and caveats: Most clonotypes that expanded in the thyroid above 0.001 also showed up in blood.

TCR beta CDR3 region amplification was performed from RNA transcripts. Researchers ran a first-round RT-PCR on the TCR CDR3 using the HTBI primer set. One entry per CDR3 protein, called by TCRdb with MiXCR from the multiplex PCR reads. The table lists 550,000 to 650,000 distinct CDR3 sequences, 12% to 15% of them singletons, with approximately 13% in the top ten. Sequenced sample: blood. The receptor comes from a woman between 40 and 50 years old with Graves' hyperthyroidism. The rearrangement uses TRBV14 and TRBJ2-7; the match to TRBD2 covers 7 bases. CDR3 bases: TGTGCCAGCAGCCGGGGGGTCAGCGGGGTCTCCTACGAGCAGTACTTC. Translating it yields CASSRGVSGVSYEQYF.